Shown below are 25 T cell receptor beta chains from a single sample sequenced in a study of T cell clonality in common variable immunodeficiency. Only in-frame clones appear in the TCRdb table, and some are missing; sequencing was by immunoSEQ multiplex PCR. The profile covers around 55,000 clones, none occurring a single time. The specimen was peripheral blood mononuclear cells. These receptors all come from a person aged 18 to 75 in good health.

This clone has ten or more counts. The read terminates 3 residues ahead of where the CDR3 ends, so the germline J gene completes it. The rearrangement uses TRBV5-4 and TRBJ1-3; TRBD1 is a possible D gene (6 bases). CDR3 length: 16 amino acids. In germline, CDR1 is SGHNT, CDR2 YYREEE (reference sequence). The V end lost 0 bases, the J end lost 3 bases, and 13 bases lay between the germline ends. CDR3 protein: CASSLVQGTGGNTIYF. The CDR3 DNA, read in part, is TGTGCCAGCAGCTTGGTGCAGGGGACGGGTGGAAACACC. Filled out from reference TRBV5-4 and TRBJ1-3, the complete variable domain reads ETGVTQSPTHLIKTRGQQVTLRCSSQSGHNTVSWYQQALGQGPQFIFQYYREEENGRGNFPPRFSGLQFPNYSSELNVNALELDDSALYLCASSLVQGTGGNTIYFGEGSWLTVV.

This clone was picked up many times. The read comes to an end 3 residues before the CDR3 does, leaving the germline J gene to fill in the end. The V call is TRBV18, the J call TRBJ1-1, with a weak D call TRBD1 (5 bases). The V gene lost 6 bases and the J gene lost 1 base, with 9 bases spanning the gap. The CDR3 has 13 amino acids. The germline gives CDR1 KGHSH, CDR2 LQKENI. CDR3 in amino acids: CASSHGQNTEAFF. The part of the CDR3 DNA that was read is TGTGCCAGCTCTCACGGACAGAACACTGAA. Using reference TRBV18 and TRBJ1-1 for the parts outside the CDR3, the full variable domain is NAGVMQNPRHLVRRRGQEARLRCSPMKGHSHVYWYRQLPEEGLKFMVYLQKENIIDESGMPKERFSAEFPKEGPSILRIQQVVRGDSAAYFCASSHGQNTEAFFGQGTRLTVV.

This clone showed up just a few times. With the read ending 3 residues before the CDR3 end, the germline J gene is used to fill in that end. V usage is TRBV2 and J usage is TRBJ1-1; TRBD1 matches at 7 bases. After removal of 8 bases from V and 1 base from J, the junction contained 7 bases not matched to a gene. The length of the CDR3 is 14 residues. The germline V gene has CDR1 SNHLY and CDR2 FYNNEI. CDR3 residues: CASDDRVENTEAFF. CDR3 bases read: TGTGCCAGCGACGACAGGGTGGAGAACACTGAA.

This clone showed up many times. The read halts 3 residues ahead of the CDR3 end, with the missing end drawn from the germline J gene. V gene TRBV14 combines with J gene TRBJ1-3; D is ambiguous. The CDR3 covers 16 residues. The germline gives CDR1 SGHDN, CDR2 FVKESK. The V gene lost 3 bases and the J gene lost 0 bases, with 12 bases spanning the gap. CDR3 amino acids: CASSQVGLSSGNTIYF. The sequenced CDR3 bases are TGTGCCAGCAGCCAGGTTGGACTCAGCTCTGGAAACACC.

This clone came up many times. The read comes to an end 3 residues before the CDR3 does, leaving the germline J gene to fill in the end. V gene TRBV6-2 or TRBV6-3 combines with J gene TRBJ2-3, with TRBD2 identical over 10 bases. The trim removed 5 bases at V and 2 bases at J, leaving 1 base unmatched. Per the germline V gene, CDR1 is MNHEY and CDR2 is SVGEGT. This CDR3 has 14 amino acids. CDR3 DNA, as far as it was read: TGTGCCAGCAGTAGCGGGGGGGCCACAGATACG. Translation: CASSSGGATDT. The full CDR3 protein reads CASSSGGATDTQYF.

This clone has ten or more counts. The DNA read from the CDR3 is TGTGCCAGCAGCTTAGGGCAGGGTAGTCGCTACGAG. Amino acid sequence: CASSLGQGSRYE. The entire CDR3 reads CASSLGQGSRYEQYF. V and J are TRBV7-9 and TRBJ2-7, with TRBD1 as a possible D gene (5 bases). The CDR3 end lies 3 residues beyond the end of the read and is filled in from the germline J gene. Germline assignment: CDR1 SEHNR and CDR2 FQNEAQ (reference sequence). Trimming removed 1 base from V and 3 bases from J, with 13 bases in between. CDR3 length: 15 amino acids.

This clone was seen ten or more times. Read sequence stops 3 residues before the CDR3 end, and the germline J gene provides the missing end. This rearrangement joins TRBV13 to TRBJ2-1; 13 bases line up with TRBD2. Trimming removed 1 base from V and 8 bases from J; junction bases left unmatched: 5. This CDR3 spans 16 amino acids. CDR1 is PRHDT and CDR2 is FYEKMQ in the germline V gene (reference sequence). The DNA read from the CDR3 is TGTGCCAGCAGCTTAGCCCCCGGGACTAGCGGGGATGAG. It is translated as CASSLAPGTSGDE. The CDR3 reads in full as CASSLAPGTSGDEQFF. The variable domain in full, with the rest retrieved from reference TRBV13 and TRBJ2-1, is AAGVIQSPRHLIKEKRETATLKCYPIPRHDTVYWYQQGPGQDPQFLISFYEKMQSDKGSIPDRFSAQQFSDYHSELNMSSLELGDSALYFCASSLAPGTSGDEQFFGPGTRLTVL.

This clone has just a few counts. The CDR3 extends 3 residues past the end of the read, so its final part is completed from the germline J gene. The V and J genes are TRBV2 and TRBJ1-5; weak D call: TRBD1 (6 bases). V lost 7 bases and J lost 2, with 9 bases in between. The germline V gene has CDR1 SNHLY and CDR2 FYNNEI. The CDR3 totals 13 residues. CDR3 loop: CASMEGGNQPQHF. CDR3 bases read: TGTGCCAGCATGGAGGGGGGCAATCAGCCC. The full variable domain, its missing parts supplied by reference TRBV2 and TRBJ1-5, is EPEVTQTPSHQVTQMGQEVILRCVPISNHLYFYWYRQILGQKVEFLVSFYNNEISEKSEIFDDQFSVERPDGSNFTLKIRSTKLEDSAMYFCASMEGGNQPQHFGDGTRLSIL.

In its sample, this clone was seen many times. The missing CDR3 end, 3 residues past where the read stops, is filled in from the germline J gene. This chain uses TRBV7-2 with TRBJ2-1; 9 bases are a match to TRBD2. There are 14 residues in the CDR3. V lost 3 bases and J lost 5; bases outside the gene matches: 2. Germline loops: CDR1 SGHTA, CDR2 FQGNSA. The sequenced CDR3 bases are TGTGCCAGCAGCTTCGTAGCGGGAGACAATGAG. As protein: CASSFVAGDNE. The CDR3 reads in full as CASSFVAGDNEQFF.

This clone has only a few counts. The read terminates 3 residues ahead of where the CDR3 ends, so the germline J gene completes it. This sample includes further DNA sequences coding for the same CDR3. This sequence joins TRBV6-2 or TRBV6-3 and TRBJ2-5, with D perhaps matching TRBD1 (6 bases). Germline V lookup: CDR1 MNHEY, CDR2 SVGEGT. The CDR3 has 14 amino acids. The germline V and J ends were trimmed by 3 bases and 7 bases, with 15 bases remaining between them. The part of the CDR3 DNA that was read is TGTGCCAGCAGTTATCGGGACATGGGCGGGACC. Translated: CASSYRDMGGT. The full CDR3 sequence reads CASSYRDMGGTQYF.

The sample holds many counts of this clone. The germline gene is not matched at one end of the junction; a read error may be the cause. The CDR3 end lies 3 residues beyond the end of the read and is filled in from the germline J gene. The rearrangement joins TRBV4-2 to TRBJ1-6; 9 bases map to TRBD1. Germline V CDR1 and CDR2: LGHNA, YNFKEQ. The length of the CDR3 is 17 residues. The CDR3 DNA, read in part, is TGCGCCAGCAGCCAAGTCCCCTCCTGGGACAGGGATTCACCC. Protein: CASSQVPSWDRDSP. The entire CDR3 protein is CASSQVPSWDRDSPLHF.

This clone came up many times. Here the CDR3 reads CASSYQDRHTGELFF. The CDR3 bases that were read are TGCGCCAGCAGCTACCAGGACAGACACACCGGGGAG. The chain joins TRBV5-1 to TRBJ2-2, with TRBD1 as a possible D gene (6 bases). Coverage ceases 3 residues before the CDR3 finishes, and the germline J gene fills in the end. Per the germline V gene, CDR1 is SGHRS and CDR2 is YFSETQ. The V and J ends lost 3 bases and 3 bases respectively, with 12 bases between them. CDR3 length: 15 residues.

In this sample, this clone turned up a few times. CDR3 protein: CASSYWDRGSDTYTF. The CDR3 bases that were read are TGTGCCAGCAGTTACTGGGACAGGGGCTCAGATACC. The chain joins TRBV6-2 or TRBV6-3 to TRBJ1-2; 10 nucleotides align to TRBD1. From the germline J gene comes the end of the CDR3, since the read stops 3 residues before it. Germline CDR1 reads MNHEY; CDR2 reads SVGEGT. The CDR3 sequence is 15 residues long.

This clone showed up many times. This sample also contains other DNA sequences that code for the same CDR3. The CDR3 bases that were read are TGTGCCAGCAGAACAACAGGGTATTACCCTCGGGGAGAGACC. Its translation: CASRTTGYYPRGET. In full, the CDR3 is CASRTTGYYPRGETQYF. The chain recombines TRBV6-2 or TRBV6-3 with TRBJ2-5; maybe TRBD1 (6 bases). The CDR3 is cut off 3 residues early in the read; its end comes from the germline J gene. CDR3 length: 17 amino acids. V shed 6 bases and J shed 4 bases, with 24 bases lying between them. Per germline, CDR1 MNHEY and CDR2 SVGEGT.

This clone was recorded at least ten times. The DNA ends 3 residues before the CDR3 does, and the rest of the CDR3 is filled in from the germline J gene. The chain recombines TRBV20-1 with TRBJ2-3; 7 nucleotides match TRBD2. CDR3 length equals 13 residues. Germline CDR1 DFQATT, CDR2 SNEGSKA (reference sequence). V lost 3 bases, J lost 1 base, and 1 base stayed unmatched. The CDR3 loop reads CSASSGRTDTQYF. The CDR3 bases that were read are TGCAGTGCTAGTAGCGGGCGCACAGATACG.

This clone was recorded at least ten times. An end of the junction does not agree with germline; a read error may underlie this. The read ends 3 residues before the CDR3 terminus; that terminus is restored from the germline J gene. The chain links TRBV4-2 to TRBJ2-2; 9 bases align to TRBD2. The germline gives CDR1 LGHNA, CDR2 YNFKEQ. CDR3 length: 17 residues. The CDR3 sequence: CASSLGAGGVNTGELFF. Partial CDR3 DNA: TGCGCCAGCAGCCTCGGCGCGGGGGGGGTAAACACCGGGGAG.

The table lists this clone with many counts. The read is 3 residues too short to cover the CDR3 end, so that end is filled in from the germline J gene. The V call is TRBV10-3, the J call TRBJ2-7, with D perhaps TRBD1 (6 bases). The CDR3 length is 13 residues. Between the trimmed V and J ends, which lost 3 bases and 3 bases, there was a span of 9 bases. Looked up from germline, CDR1 is ENHRY and CDR2 is SYGVKD. The CDR3 here is CAISDLDSYEQYF. CDR3 bases read: TGTGCCATCAGTGACTTGGACAGCTACGAG.

This clone was seen only a few times. The CDR3 end is not reached by the read, which stops 3 residues before it; the germline J gene fills it in. This sequence joins TRBV7-9 and TRBJ2-5; D not resolved. V lost 1 base and J 5 bases, leaving 14 bases between the germline ends. Per germline, CDR1 SEHNR and CDR2 FQNEAQ (reference sequence). The CDR3 sequence is 15 residues long. CDR3 sequence: CASSLDARWRETQYF. The part of the CDR3 DNA that was read is TGTGCCAGCAGCTTAGATGCGCGGTGGCGGGAGACC.

This clone was seen repeatedly, ten times or more. The read stops 3 residues short of the end of the CDR3; the missing end is completed from the germline J gene. The chain combines TRBV10-1 with TRBJ1-2; D may be TRBD1 (5 bases). V lost 0 bases to trimming and J lost 3 bases, with 8 bases between them. The germline V gene has CDR1 WNHNN and CDR2 SYGVQD (reference sequence). The CDR3 runs to 14 residues. Partial CDR3 DNA: TGCGCCAGCAGTGAGTCTGGCAGGGACTATGGC. Residues: CASSESGRDYG. The full CDR3 reads CASSESGRDYGYTF.

This clone was picked up a small number of times. CDR3 DNA, as far as it was read: TGTGCCAGCAGTACAGGGAACTCACCA. This gives the protein CASSTGNSP. The whole CDR3 reads CASSTGNSPLFF. The genes are TRBV2 and TRBJ1-4; the D gene is possibly TRBD1 (6 bases). The CDR3 end is not reached by the read, which stops 3 residues before it; the germline J gene fills it in. This CDR3 has 12 residues. Looked up from germline, CDR1 is SNHLY and CDR2 is FYNNEI.

This clone was observed at least ten times. The CDR3 end is not reached by the read, which stops 3 residues before it; the germline J gene fills it in. The rearrangement links TRBV7-9 to TRBJ2-7; D gene unclear. Trimming left V 6 bases short and J 1 base short, with 10 bases between. This CDR3 has 13 residues. Germline CDR1 reads SEHNR; CDR2 reads FQNEAQ (reference sequence). The CDR3 here is CASSLTISYEQYF. The sequenced part of the CDR3 DNA is TGTGCCAGCAGTCTTACTATTTCCTACGAG.

This clone was observed at least ten times. The read finishes 3 residues shy of the CDR3 end, and the germline J gene is used to complete it. This chain joins TRBV9 and TRBJ2-5; 8 bases are shared with TRBD1. The CDR3 consists of 15 residues. Germline V lookup: CDR1 SGDLS, CDR2 YYNGEE. The V segment lost 3 bases and the J segment 5 bases; nucleotides outside the gene matches: 9. Partial CDR3 DNA: TGTGCCAGCAGCGCAAGACAGGGGTTGTTGGAGACC. Its protein product is CASSARQGLLET. The entire CDR3 reads CASSARQGLLETQYF.

This clone was recorded many times. The sequenced fragment ends 3 residues before the CDR3 boundary, so the rest is inferred from the germline J gene. The rearrangement uses TRBV2 and TRBJ2-4; 12 nucleotides match TRBD2. This CDR3 has 16 amino acids. Unmatched junction bases numbered 3, after V lost 6 bases and J lost 0 bases. Germline V gene sequence: CDR1 SNHLY, CDR2 FYNNEI. The CDR3 DNA, read in part, is TGTGCCAGCAGGAGGGGACTAGCGGGAGCCAAAAACATT. Amino acids: CASRRGLAGAKNI. The full-length CDR3 reads as CASRRGLAGAKNIQYF. Variable domain in full (rest from reference TRBV2 and TRBJ2-4): EPEVTQTPSHQVTQMGQEVILRCVPISNHLYFYWYRQILGQKVEFLVSFYNNEISEKSEIFDDQFSVERPDGSNFTLKIRSTKLEDSAMYFCASRRGLAGAKNIQYFGAGTRLSVL.

This clone was recorded many times. CDR3 DNA, as far as it was read: TGTGCCAGCAGCCAAGCAAGAGGGAACACCGGGGAG. It encodes CASSQARGNTGE. The whole CDR3 sequence reads CASSQARGNTGELFF. J is TRBJ2-2 and V is TRBV4-2; D unclear. The CDR3 extends 3 residues past the end of the read, so its final part is completed from the germline J gene. This CDR3 region has 15 residues. V lost 1 base to trimming and J lost 1 base, with 7 bases between them. Germline assignment: CDR1 LGHNA and CDR2 YNFKEQ.

This clone was seen repeatedly, ten times or more. The read stops 3 residues short of the end of the CDR3; the missing end is completed from the germline J gene. The gene calls are TRBV18 and TRBJ2-7; 12 bases fit TRBD1. The CDR3 extends over 14 amino acids. CDR1 and CDR2 (germline): KGHSH, LQKENI. The junction had 5 bases not matched to a gene; V was cut back by 5 bases and J by 6 bases. The CDR3 reads CASSTGTGGGEQYF. The sequenced CDR3 bases are TGTGCCAGCTCAACCGGGACAGGGGGCGGCGAG.